What follows are 29 T cell receptor beta chains derived from one specimen sequenced in a study of PD-1 blockade in classical Hodgkin lymphoma. Assay: immunoSEQ multiplex PCR; the TCRdb copy retains only in-frame clones and omits some. The repertoire has around 42,000 clones, approximately 71% of them found once; the top ten carry less than 4%. With no exception, relapse followed autologous stem cell transplantation in all patients, and brentuximab vedotin exposure varied. Source: peripheral blood mononuclear cells (PBMCs), taken at baseline. These receptors came from a human donor with classical Hodgkin lymphoma.

The chain couples TRBV6-5 to TRBJ2-7; D unresolved. CDR1 is MNHEY, CDR2 SVGAGI, per germline. V shed 4 bases and J shed 6 bases, with 10 bases lying between them. The CDR3 is 12 amino acids. Written as DNA, the CDR3 is TGTGCCAGCAGTTCGGGTGGTAGCGAGCAGTACTTC. Translating gives CASSSGGSEQYF.

The table lists this clone with a few counts. This chain uses TRBV7-6 with TRBJ2-1, with D perhaps TRBD2 (5 bases). The CDR3 runs 14 residues. Germline CDR1 is SGHVS and CDR2 is FNYEAQ. Trimming took 4 bases from V and 6 from J, leaving 13 bases between them. The chain's CDR3 is CASSWTDGGNEQFF. In DNA, the CDR3 is TGTGCCAGCAGCTGGACCGACGGAGGCAATGAGCAGTTCTTC. The entire variable domain, with the rest obtained from reference TRBV7-6 and TRBJ2-1, is as follows: GAGVSQSPRYKVTKRGQDVALRCDPISGHVSLYWYRQALGQGPEFLTYFNYEAQQDKSGLPNDRFSAERPEGSISTLTIQRTEQRDSAMYRCASSWTDGGNEQFFGPGTRLTVL.

This chain joins TRBV9 and TRBJ2-7, with 7 bases matching TRBD2. Germline V gene lookup returns CDR1 SGDLS and CDR2 YYNGEE. CDR3 length: 15 amino acids. J was trimmed by 0 bases and V by 2 bases; bases with no gene match: 5. CDR3 sequence (DNA): TGTGCCAGCAGCGTGGGGCTAGCGGCCTCCTACGAGCAGTACTTC. This codes for CASSVGLAASYEQYF.

V and J are TRBV6-5 and TRBJ2-1, with 8 positions matching TRBD1. The J segment lost 7 bases and the V segment lost 7 bases, leaving 9 bases of the junction unmatched. Germline loops: CDR1 MNHEY, CDR2 SVGAGI. The CDR3 loop spans 14 amino acids. CDR3 amino acids: CASTLGQGVNEQFF. The CDR3 nucleotides are TGTGCCAGCACCCTCGGACAGGGCGTTAATGAGCAGTTCTTC.

The chain has TRBV9 and TRBJ1-4, with 8 bases lining up with TRBD1. Unmatched junction bases numbered 4, after V lost 2 bases and J lost 10 bases. CDR1 is SGDLS and CDR2 is YYNGEE in the germline V gene. The length of the CDR3 is 13 residues. Here the CDR3 DNA reads TGTGCCAGCAGCGTTAAAGGACAGGGAAAACTGTTTTTT. Amino acids: CASSVKGQGKLFF.

In DNA, the CDR3 is TGTGCCAGCAGCGGCGACATCCACAATCAGCCCCAGCATTTT. Its protein is CASSGDIHNQPQHF. The chain is built from TRBV5-5 and TRBJ1-5; no clear D gene. The CDR3 runs to 14 residues. Germline V lookup: CDR1 SGHKS, CDR2 YYEKEE (reference sequence). V lost 4 bases to trimming and J lost 3 bases, with 11 bases between them. Based on the CDR3 plus reference TRBV5-5 and TRBJ1-5, the full variable domain is DAGVTQSPTHLIKTRGQQVTLRCSPISGHKSVSWYQQVLGQGPQFIFQYYEKEERGRGNFPDRFSARQFPNYSSELNVNALLLGDSALYLCASSGDIHNQPQHFGDGTRLSIL.

The chain recombines TRBV5-4 with TRBJ1-2; tentatively, D is TRBD1 (5 bases). V was pared by 5 bases and J by 8 bases, with 16 bases between. CDR3 size: 13 residues. Per germline, CDR1 SGHNT and CDR2 YYREEE (reference sequence). The CDR3, as DNA: TGTGCCAGCAGACCCGGGGGACTGCGGGGCTACACCTTC. It is translated as CASRPGGLRGYTF.

The chain joins TRBV27 to TRBJ1-2; D uncertain. The CDR3 is 16 residues long. Germline values: CDR1 MNHEY, CDR2 SMNVEV (reference sequence). Trimming took off 5 bases at V and 7 bases at J, with 23 bases between the two ends. CDR3 bases: TGTGCCAGCAGTAGTATGGGAGGGCTTGGTGGATCTGGCTACACCTTC. Residues: CASSSMGGLGGSGYTF.

The chain recombines TRBV19 with TRBJ2-3; 9 bases are shared with TRBD1. The CDR3 contains 16 residues. Unmatched junction bases numbered 5, after V lost 1 base and J lost 3 bases. CDR1 and CDR2 from the germline V gene are LNHDA and SQIVND (reference sequence). CDR3 nucleotides: TGTGCCAGTAGTATAGGGACAGGGGAGGGGACAGATACGCAGTATTTT. This encodes CASSIGTGEGTDTQYF.

The chain joins TRBV19 to TRBJ2-7; possible D gene TRBD1, 6 bases. Trimming took off 2 bases at V and 5 bases at J, with 16 bases between the two ends. CDR1 is LNHDA, CDR2 SQIVND, per germline (reference sequence). CDR3 length: 15 residues. The chain's CDR3 is CASSIIGRGDDEQYF. The CDR3 nucleotides read TGTGCCAGTAGTATAATCGGCAGGGGTGACGACGAGCAGTACTTC. Looking up the rest from reference TRBV19 and TRBJ2-7 gives the full variable domain: DGGITQSPKYLFRKEGQNVTLSCEQNLNHDAMYWYRQDPGQGLRLIYYSQIVNDFQKGDIAEGYSVSREKKESFPLTVTSAQKNPTAFYLCASSIIGRGDDEQYFGPGTRLTVT.

The CDR3 reads CASSVDRDGYGYTF. CDR3 nucleotide sequence: TGTGCCAGCAGTGTGGACAGGGACGGGTATGGCTACACCTTC. This chain joins TRBV6-1 and TRBJ1-2; 8 bases agree with TRBD1. Germline V gene data show CDR1 as MNHNS and CDR2 as SASEGT. This CDR3 spans 14 amino acids. V trimming: 4 bases; J trimming: 5 bases; junction bases outside the gene matches: 6.

The chain uses TRBV7-9 and TRBJ1-1, with 7 bases fitting TRBD1. V shed 4 bases, J shed 6 bases, and the junction held 11 bases outside the gene matches. This CDR3 is 15 amino acids long. Germline CDR1 SEHNR, CDR2 FQNEAQ (reference sequence). In nucleotides, the CDR3 is TGTGCCAGCAGCTCCCCCCAGGGGGGGAGGTCTGAAGCTTTCTTT. It specifies CASSSPQGGRSEAFF.

The DNA for the CDR3 is TGTGCCAGCAGCCGGGCGGCGGGAGTCACCGGGGAGCTGTTTTTT. Translated, it gives CASSRAAGVTGELFF. The V gene is TRBV7-8, the J gene TRBJ2-2; the match to TRBD2 covers 7 bases. CDR3 length: 15 amino acids. Germline V gives CDR1 SGHVS, CDR2 FQNEAQ. J was trimmed by 4 bases and V by 5 bases; bases with no gene match: 7.

The rearrangement joins TRBV6-5 to TRBJ2-7, with 9 bases aligning to TRBD2. Looked up from germline, CDR1 is MNHEY and CDR2 is SVGAGI. Trimming cost V 5 bases and J 5 bases; bases outside gene matches: 4. This CDR3 is 13 amino acids long. The CDR3 region has the DNA TGTGCCAGCAGTCCGGGACTAGCTAACGAGCAGTACTTC. Amino acid sequence: CASSPGLANEQYF.

Points on this clone: Other nucleotide sequences from this sample produce the same CDR3. The chain links TRBV5-6 to TRBJ2-7; possibly TRBD2 for D (6 bases). The V gene lost 4 bases and the J gene lost 3 bases, with 11 bases spanning the gap. Germline V gives CDR1 SGHDT, CDR2 YYEEEE. CDR3 length equals 13 residues. This CDR3 is CASSLGGGYEQYF. The CDR3 nucleotides are TGTGCCAGCAGCCTGGGAGGCGGCTACGAGCAGTACTTC.

The rearrangement joins TRBV29-1 to TRBJ2-7; weak D call: TRBD1 (7 bases). Between the trimmed V and J ends, which lost 7 bases and 0 bases, there was a span of 13 bases. Germline V gives CDR1 SQVTM, CDR2 ANQGSEA. The CDR3 has 13 residues. Here the CDR3 reads CSAHRGGSYEQYF. The CDR3 nucleotides are TGCAGCGCCCACAGGGGAGGCTCCTACGAGCAGTACTTC.

V usage is TRBV13 and J usage is TRBJ2-5; TRBD2 matches 10 bases. The CDR3 length is 18 residues. From germline, CDR1 is PRHDT and CDR2 FYEKMQ (reference sequence). V gave up 7 bases and J gave up 2 bases; unmatched junction bases: 16. The CDR3: CASTWWASGGDEQETQYF. Here the CDR3 DNA reads TGTGCCAGCACTTGGTGGGCTAGCGGGGGAGATGAACAAGAGACCCAGTACTTC.

This clone has just one count. The rearrangement uses TRBV4-3 and TRBJ1-1; D unresolved. Per germline, CDR1 LGHNA and CDR2 YSLEER. Trimming cost V 2 bases and J 3 bases, with 10 bases left between them. The CDR3 sequence is 14 residues long. As DNA, the CDR3 is TGCGCCAGCAGCCAAAGCTCTTTGTACACTGAAGCTTTCTTT. Protein product: CASSQSSLYTEAFF.

The chain links TRBV19 to TRBJ2-7, with TRBD1 matching over 9 bases. With 3 bases clipped from V and 4 bases from J, the junction kept 1 base outside the gene matches. The CDR3 has 13 amino acids. The germline V gene encodes CDR1 LNHDA and CDR2 SQIVND (reference sequence). The CDR3 DNA is TGTGCCAGTAGTATGACAGGGGGGTACGAGCAGTACTTC. It codes for CASSMTGGYEQYF. Looking up the rest from reference TRBV19 and TRBJ2-7 gives the full variable domain: DGGITQSPKYLFRKEGQNVTLSCEQNLNHDAMYWYRQDPGQGLRLIYYSQIVNDFQKGDIAEGYSVSREKKESFPLTVTSAQKNPTAFYLCASSMTGGYEQYFGPGTRLTVT.

This clone was found a few times. This chain uses TRBV12-5 with TRBJ2-7; D could derive from TRBD1 or TRBD2 (5 bases each). The CDR3 runs to 14 residues. Germline V lookup: CDR1 LGHNT, CDR2 FRNRAP. V was trimmed by 6 bases and J by 4 bases, leaving 16 bases between them. CDR3 amino acids: CASGSGANRYEQYF. The CDR3 region has the DNA TGTGCTAGTGGATCCGGGGCGAACCGGTACGAGCAGTACTTC. The full variable domain, in which reference TRBV12-5 and TRBJ2-7 provide the parts outside the CDR3, is DARVTQTPRHKVTEMGQEVTMRCQPILGHNTVFWYRQTMMQGLELLAYFRNRAPLDDSGMPKDRFSAEMPDATLATLKIQPSEPRDSAVYFCASGSGANRYEQYFGPGTRLTVT.

This rearrangement joins TRBV9 to TRBJ2-2, with TRBD1 identical over 7 bases. CDR1 and CDR2 (germline): SGDLS, YYNGEE. CDR3 size: 18 residues. The V and J ends lost 0 bases and 4 bases, in that order; junction bases with no gene match: 12. The CDR3 DNA sequence: TGTGCCAGCAGCGTAGCTCTTGATTGGACAGGTCCCACCGGGGAGCTGTTTTTT. Amino acids: CASSVALDWTGPTGELFF.

This clone occurred once. This sequence joins TRBV7-8 and TRBJ1-4, with 7 bases that match TRBD1. Germline trimming cut 6 bases from V and 4 bases from J; bases unmatched to any gene: 5. Germline CDR1 reads SGHVS; CDR2 reads FQNEAQ. The CDR3 runs to 14 residues. CDR3 protein: CASRRQGLNEKLFF. In nucleotides, the CDR3 is TGTGCCAGCAGGCGACAGGGTCTTAATGAAAAACTGTTTTTT.

The CDR3 reads CASSGGGLGYIQYF. The CDR3 nucleotides are TGTGCCAGTAGTGGGGGGGGACTAGGATACATTCAGTACTTC. The chain joins TRBV19 to TRBJ2-4; 8 bases agree with TRBD2. The CDR3 contains 14 residues. Germline V gene sequence: CDR1 LNHDA, CDR2 SQIVND (reference sequence). J gave up 8 bases and V 5 bases, and 8 bases lay outside the gene matches.

This clone showed up just a few times. The chain employs TRBV5-1 and TRBJ2-3; D possibly matches TRBD1 or TRBD2 (6 bases each). In germline, CDR1 is SGHRS, CDR2 YFSETQ. The CDR3 spans 16 residues. The V and J ends lost 0 bases and 3 bases respectively, with 14 bases between them. CDR3 in amino acids: CASSLVGGSTTDTQYF. The CDR3 region has the DNA TGCGCCAGCAGCTTGGTAGGGGGGAGTACGACAGATACGCAGTATTTT.

This clone was found once. The chain links TRBV28 to TRBJ1-4; D gene ambiguous. Between the trimmed V and J ends, which lost 8 bases and 5 bases, there was a span of 18 bases. This CDR3 spans 15 amino acids. In germline, CDR1 is MDHEN, CDR2 SYDVKM. The DNA of the CDR3 is TGTGCCAGCTGCTCCGGGCAGGCTGAGAATGAAAAACTGTTTTTT. As protein: CASCSGQAENEKLFF.

V and J are TRBV29-1 and TRBJ2-7; D might be TRBD1 or TRBD2, each matching 5 bases. CDR3 length: 13 residues. The V gene's germline CDR1 is SQVTM and CDR2 ANQGSEA. V lost 5 bases to trimming and J lost 2 bases, with 13 bases between them. CDR3 nucleotides: TGCAGCGTTCATTTCAGGGAGACCTACGAGCAGTACTTC. Protein: CSVHFRETYEQYF.

The chain carries TRBV28 and TRBJ2-1; 9 bases map to TRBD2. The CDR3 spans 15 residues. The junction had 14 bases not matched to a gene; V was cut back by 11 bases and J by 6 bases. Germline V lookup: CDR1 MDHEN, CDR2 SYDVKM. Written as DNA, the CDR3 is TGTGCCGGACCTAGCGGGACGGCGATCTGCAATGAGCAGTTCTTC. Amino acids: CAGPSGTAICNEQFF.

This clone was counted between two and nine times. This chain joins TRBV19 and TRBJ2-1; 7 positions match TRBD2. The germline gives CDR1 LNHDA, CDR2 SQIVND (reference sequence). The CDR3 runs to 16 residues. Trimming took 3 bases from V and 7 from J; bases not matched to a gene: 12. CDR3 region: CASSILGSGAQNEQFF. DNA of the CDR3: TGTGCCAGTAGTATCCTTGGAAGCGGGGCTCAGAATGAGCAGTTCTTC.

The chain is built from TRBV7-8 and TRBJ1-1; 9 positions match TRBD1. CDR1 is SGHVS and CDR2 is FQNEAQ in the germline V gene. V trimming: 5 bases; J trimming: 10 bases; junction bases outside the gene matches: 8. The CDR3 is 13 amino acids. The CDR3 region is CASSLNRDRAAFF. CDR3 nucleotide sequence: TGTGCCAGCAGCCTGAACCGGGACAGGGCAGCTTTCTTT.